This T cell receptor beta chain was documented in a study of blood T cell repertoires in COVID-19. CDR3 size: 11 residues. Germline CDR1 reads ENHRY; CDR2 reads SYGVKD. The ends were cut back, 3 bases at V and 13 bases at J, with 12 bases in the middle. Sequenced by immunoSEQ multiplex PCR; TCRdb stores in-frame clones only, minus some. The sample holds some 150,000 clones; roughly 84% are singletons and the top ten take approximately 15%. V usage is TRBV10-3 and J usage is TRBJ1-2; D might be TRBD1 (6 bases). Specimen: peripheral blood. The sequence came from an older woman with COVID-19, enrolled during active disease. Here the CDR3 reads CAISETGPPTF. The CDR3 DNA follows: TGTGCCATCAGTGAAACAGGGCCCCCCACCTTC.